The T cell receptor (beta chain) described here comes from a study of OX40 agonist ivuxolimab in advanced cancers. Deletions cut 0 bases from V and 2 bases from J, with 11 bases between. Germline V gives CDR1 SGHKS, CDR2 YYEKEE (reference sequence). This CDR3 is built from 15 residues. Method: immunoSEQ multiplex PCR; TCRdb's copy keeps in-frame clones and lacks some. The sample has tens of thousands of clones; more than 85% are singletons. J is TRBJ1-2 and V is TRBV5-5, with D perhaps matching TRBD1 (5 bases). The sequence came from an adult with an advanced solid tumor such as melanoma, head and neck, liver or kidney cancer. Material: CD4+ or CD8+ T cells sorted from blood, obtained in a trial of the OX40 agonist ivuxolimab. The CDR3 reads CASSLADSRNYGYTF. CDR3 sequence (DNA): TGTGCCAGCAGCTTGGCCGACAGCCGCAACTATGGCTACACCTTC.